These 6 T cell receptor beta chains originate from one sample sequenced in a study of blood T cell repertoires in COVID-19. Assay: immunoSEQ multiplex PCR; the TCRdb copy retains only in-frame clones and omits some. This table has around 270,000 clones, around 89% appearing once. Sequenced input: peripheral blood. Every receptor here comes from a man aged 25-45 years with acute or convalescent COVID-19.

The chain combines TRBV3-1 (or the pseudogene TRBV3-2) with TRBJ2-7, with D possibly TRBD2 on 5 matching bases. The germline V and J ends were trimmed by 5 bases and 0 bases, with 20 bases remaining between them. CDR1 LGHDT and CDR2 YNNKEL come from the germline V gene (reference sequence). The CDR3 covers 17 residues. CDR3 loop: CASSASLIAPPSYEQYF. DNA of the CDR3: TGTGCCAGCAGCGCCTCCTTGATAGCGCCACCCTCCTACGAGCAGTACTTC.

The rearrangement links TRBV5-6 to TRBJ1-2; weak D call: TRBD1 (5 bases). V was pared by 3 bases and J by 8 bases, with 17 bases between. The germline gives CDR1 SGHDT, CDR2 YYEEEE. The CDR3 extends over 14 amino acids. The CDR3 DNA reads TGTGCCAGCAGCTCGCCCGGGACTTCGGTGGGCTACACCTTC. Translation: CASSSPGTSVGYTF.

CDR3 region: CASSPERLAGGTDTQYF. CDR3 bases: TGTGCCAGCAGCCCCGAGCGACTAGCGGGAGGGACAGATACGCAGTATTTT. V and J are TRBV11-2 and TRBJ2-3, with 14 bases identical to TRBD2. Losses at the gene ends were 5 bases for V and 3 bases for J; bases not matched to a gene: 7. The CDR3 is 17 residues long. Germline loops: CDR1 SGHAT, CDR2 FQNNGV.

The rearrangement links TRBV19 to TRBJ2-7; 10 nucleotides match TRBD2. The germline V gene has CDR1 LNHDA and CDR2 SQIVND (reference sequence). With 7 bases clipped from V and 5 bases from J, the junction kept 8 bases outside the gene matches. This CDR3 spans 14 amino acids. The CDR3 DNA follows: TGTGCCAGTACGCGAGCGGGAGGGCCGGACGAGCAGTACTTC. As protein: CASTRAGGPDEQYF.

The chain couples TRBV4-1 to TRBJ1-6; D is perhaps TRBD1 (5 bases). This CDR3 contains 16 residues. Germline-derived CDR1 and CDR2 are MGHRA and YSYEKL. Trimming pared 0 bases from V and 12 bases from J, leaving 18 bases between. CDR3 loop: CASSQDRARDSLPLHF. CDR3 nucleotides: TGCGCCAGCAGCCAAGATAGGGCCAGGGACTCTTTACCCCTCCACTTT.

The rearrangement links TRBV14 to TRBJ1-2; possible D gene TRBD1, 5 bases. Germline V gives CDR1 SGHDN, CDR2 FVKESK. V dropped 1 base and J dropped 4 bases, with 13 bases sitting between them. There are 15 residues in the CDR3. CDR3 sequence (DNA): TGTGCCAGCAGCCAAGTGCGGGGCGCAACCTATGGCTACACCTTC. Translating gives CASSQVRGATYGYTF.